This entry lists 32 T cell receptor beta chains sequenced from one sample in a study of cytomegalovirus exposure and HLA in healthy donors. The PCR contained 60 Vbeta and 13 Jbeta primers. Assay: immunoSEQ multiplex PCR; the TCRdb copy retains only in-frame clones and omits some. The sample carries 110,000 to 150,000 clones, around two thirds recorded once. Source material: PBMCs. The receptor source for this set is a woman aged 55-70 years in good health and CMV-seropositive.

This chain joins TRBV4-1 and TRBJ2-3, with 9 bases aligning to TRBD1. Trimming cost V 1 base and J 3 bases; bases outside gene matches: 2. CDR3 size: 15 residues. Germline CDR1 reads MGHRA; CDR2 reads YSYEKL. The CDR3 loop is CASSQGDRATDTQYF. DNA of the CDR3: TGCGCCAGCAGCCAAGGGGACAGGGCGACAGATACGCAGTATTTT.

This chain connects TRBV23-1 to TRBJ1-5, with TRBD1 matching over 9 bases. TRBV23-1 is identified as an open reading frame with a role that is uncertain. V was pared by 3 bases and J by 5 bases, with 5 bases of the junction left unmatched. The CDR3 loop spans 15 amino acids. The CDR3: CASSHPTGGHQPQHF. CDR3 nucleotides: TGCGCCAGCAGTCATCCCACAGGGGGCCATCAGCCCCAGCATTTT.

This clone was counted a single time. The CDR3 nucleotides read TGTGCCACAAAGGGGCGGGAGGCTGTGGAGACCCAGTACTTC. Translating gives CATKGREAVETQYF. The J gene is TRBJ2-5, the V gene TRBV15, with TRBD2 matching over 8 bases. From germline, CDR1 is LNHNV and CDR2 YYDKDF (reference sequence). With V trimmed by 9 bases and J by 5 bases, 11 bases remained unmatched. CDR3 length: 14 residues.

This chain uses TRBV2 with TRBJ2-2; D possibly corresponds to TRBD1 (5 bases). V was pared by 4 bases and J by 2 bases, with 8 bases between. CDR3 length: 14 amino acids. The germline V gene encodes CDR1 SNHLY and CDR2 FYNNEI. The CDR3 reads CASSVGVNTGELFF. CDR3 nucleotides: TGTGCCAGCAGTGTAGGGGTTAACACCGGGGAGCTGTTTTTT.

This clone was counted once. The rearrangement links TRBV19 to TRBJ2-2; TRBD2 might be the D (6 bases). The length of the CDR3 is 15 residues. CDR1 and CDR2 (germline): LNHDA, SQIVND (reference sequence). V was cut by 5 bases and J by 0 bases, with 10 bases left in between. The CDR3 here is CASSHPGANTGELFF. In DNA form, the CDR3 reads TGTGCCAGTAGTCACCCGGGAGCGAACACCGGGGAGCTGTTTTTT.

The chain employs TRBV5-4 and TRBJ2-7; TRBD2 is a possible D gene (6 bases). Germline CDR1 SGHNT, CDR2 YYREEE (reference sequence). There are 16 residues in the CDR3. Trimming shortened V by 1 base and J by 2 bases, and 16 bases separated the two germline ends. The CDR3 DNA sequence: TGTGCCAGCAGCTTGCAACTGGGCCGGGAGACCTACGAGCAGTACTTC. Protein: CASSLQLGRETYEQYF. Based on the CDR3 plus reference TRBV5-4 and TRBJ2-7, the full variable domain is ETGVTQSPTHLIKTRGQQVTLRCSSQSGHNTVSWYQQALGQGPQFIFQYYREEENGRGNFPPRFSGLQFPNYSSELNVNALELDDSALYLCASSLQLGRETYEQYFGPGTRLTVT.

This clone was seen a single time. The V call is TRBV6-5, the J call TRBJ2-7; D possibly corresponds to TRBD1 (5 bases). Germline CDR1 MNHEY, CDR2 SVGAGI. The V gene lost 6 bases and the J gene lost 2 bases, with 14 bases spanning the gap. There are 14 residues in the CDR3. CDR3 DNA sequence: TGTGCCAGCAGCCAGCCTGACAGCCCCTACGAGCAGTACTTC. Its protein product is CASSQPDSPYEQYF.

There are a few counts of this clone. The chain links TRBV7-3 to TRBJ2-1; 11 bases align to TRBD2. The V gene end was trimmed by 5 bases and the J gene end by 8 bases; junction bases not matched to a gene: 11. From germline, CDR1 is SGHTA and CDR2 FQGTGA. The CDR3 is 16 amino acids. The CDR3 DNA follows: TGTGCCAGCAGCCGCTCGGGACTAGCGGTACGGTATGAGCAGTTCTTC. Amino acid sequence: CASSRSGLAVRYEQFF.

This clone appeared a few times. The CDR3 loop reads CATRGQGGQETQYF. The CDR3 bases are TGTGCCACCCGGGGACAGGGAGGCCAAGAGACCCAGTACTTC. The chain couples TRBV28 to TRBJ2-5; 9 bases line up with TRBD1. Germline V gene lookup returns CDR1 MDHEN and CDR2 SYDVKM. V trimming: 10 bases; J trimming: 1 base; junction bases outside the gene matches: 7. This CDR3 spans 14 amino acids.

The chain uses TRBV6-1 and TRBJ1-2, with 9 bases fitting TRBD1. Trimming at V came to 8 bases and at J to 2 bases, leaving 9 bases not matched to a gene. The CDR3 has 15 residues. CDR1 and CDR2 (germline): MNHNS, SASEGT. CDR3 DNA sequence: TGTGCCAGCGGGACCGGGGGACAGGGAAACTATGGCTACACCTTC. It encodes CASGTGGQGNYGYTF.

This chain uses TRBV28 with TRBJ1-4, with TRBD1 identical over 9 bases. Germline CDR1 is MDHEN and CDR2 is SYDVKM. The CDR3 sequence is 16 residues long. The V gene end was trimmed by 5 bases and the J gene end by 5 bases; junction bases not matched to a gene: 9. Here the CDR3 reads CASSGGTGRGNEKLFF. The CDR3 DNA reads as TGTGCCAGCAGTGGAGGGACAGGGAGGGGGAATGAAAAACTGTTTTTT.

V gene TRBV4-1 combines with J gene TRBJ1-2, with TRBD1 as a possible D gene (5 bases). Trimming removed 2 bases from V and 3 bases from J, with 7 bases in between. CDR1 is MGHRA and CDR2 is YSYEKL in the germline V gene. The length of the CDR3 is 13 residues. The CDR3, as DNA: TGCGCCAGCAGCCAAACACAGGACTATGGCTACACCTTC. Translating gives CASSQTQDYGYTF.

This chain uses TRBV14 with TRBJ1-1; TRBD1 matches 7 bases. V was clipped by 3 bases and J by 7 bases; unmatched bases: 2. The CDR3 contains 12 residues. Germline V gene lookup returns CDR1 SGHDN and CDR2 FVKESK. This chain's CDR3 is CASSQTGFEAFF. CDR3 nucleotides: TGTGCCAGCAGCCAGACAGGGTTTGAAGCTTTCTTT.

V and J are TRBV11-3 and TRBJ1-1, with 7 nucleotides matching TRBD1. Germline V lookup: CDR1 SGHNT, CDR2 YENEEA. This CDR3 spans 12 amino acids. The junction had 4 bases not matched to a gene; V was cut back by 5 bases and J by 7 bases. The CDR3 nucleotides read TGTGCCAGCAGCGTACGGGACAGTGAAGCTTTCTTT. It codes for CASSVRDSEAFF.

The chain uses TRBV4-1 and TRBJ2-7; TRBD1 is a possible D gene (6 bases). V was clipped by 1 base and J by 4 bases, with 14 bases between them. The CDR3 is 15 amino acids. Germline V CDR1 and CDR2: MGHRA, YSYEKL. The CDR3 loop reads CASSQVYRDGYEQYF. CDR3 DNA sequence: TGCGCCAGCAGCCAAGTTTACAGGGATGGGTACGAGCAGTACTTC.

The J gene is TRBJ2-7, the V gene TRBV7-9; 9 nucleotides align to TRBD1. The CDR3 runs 16 residues. Germline-derived CDR1 and CDR2 are SEHNR and FQNEAQ (reference sequence). V shed 5 bases, J shed 4 bases, and the junction held 12 bases outside the gene matches. The CDR3 loop reads CASSSPRDRVVYEQYF. The CDR3 DNA sequence: TGTGCCAGCAGCAGCCCCCGGGACAGGGTGGTATACGAGCAGTACTTC.

The chain combines TRBV9 with TRBJ2-3; perhaps TRBD2 as D (6 bases). There are 15 residues in the CDR3. The germline gives CDR1 SGDLS, CDR2 YYNGEE. V was pared by 4 bases and J by 3 bases, with 15 bases between. The CDR3 sequence is CASSTDPGGTDTQYF. Here the CDR3 DNA reads TGTGCCAGCAGCACCGACCCCGGAGGGACAGATACGCAGTATTTT.

The chain is built from TRBV28 and TRBJ1-3; D gene uncertain. This CDR3 has 15 residues. Trimming cost V 7 bases and J 4 bases, with 17 bases left between them. Germline V gene data show CDR1 as MDHEN and CDR2 as SYDVKM. The DNA for the CDR3 is TGTGCCAGCACCGCCGGGGTTGGACGAGGAAACACCATATATTTT. Its translation: CASTAGVGRGNTIYF. The full variable domain, with the rest looked up from reference TRBV28 and TRBJ1-3, is DVKVTQSSRYLVKRTGEKVFLECVQDMDHENMFWYRQDPGLGLRLIYFSYDVKMKEKGDIPEGYSVSREKKERFSLILESASTNQTSMYLCASTAGVGRGNTIYFGEGSWLTVV.

The rearrangement joins TRBV28 to TRBJ1-2; 8 bases match TRBD1. Germline V gene lookup returns CDR1 MDHEN and CDR2 SYDVKM. The CDR3 is 14 residues long. V lost 2 bases, J lost 6 bases, and 5 bases stayed unmatched. CDR3 in DNA: TGTGCCAGCAGTTTAACGTACAGGGGGAATGGCTACACCTTC. Translation: CASSLTYRGNGYTF.

This sequence joins TRBV5-4 and TRBJ1-3; possible D gene TRBD1, 6 bases. Per germline, CDR1 SGHNT and CDR2 YYREEE (reference sequence). The CDR3 loop spans 17 amino acids. Trimming left V 2 bases short and J 1 base short, with 16 bases between. CDR3 bases: TGTGCCAGCAGCTTCCGGACGACAGGTGGTTCTGGAAACACCATATATTTT. This sequence encodes CASSFRTTGGSGNTIYF.

The chain recombines TRBV18 with TRBJ2-7; tentative D call: TRBD1 (6 bases). Germline V gene data show CDR1 as KGHSH and CDR2 as LQKENI. Trimming shortened V by 0 bases and J by 3 bases, and 9 bases separated the two germline ends. The CDR3 runs to 14 residues. The CDR3 coding sequence is TGTGCCAGCTCACCACCGGGACAAATCTACGAGCAGTACTTC. The encoded protein is CASSPPGQIYEQYF. The whole variable domain, remainder taken from reference TRBV18 and TRBJ2-7, is NAGVMQNPRHLVRRRGQEARLRCSPMKGHSHVYWYRQLPEEGLKFMVYLQKENIIDESGMPKERFSAEFPKEGPSILRIQQVVRGDSAAYFCASSPPGQIYEQYFGPGTRLTVT.

This clone was seen more than once but under ten times. The chain couples TRBV2 to TRBJ2-4; 9 nucleotides agree with TRBD1. V shed 7 bases and J 5 bases; nucleotides not matched to a gene: 3. CDR1 and CDR2 (germline): SNHLY, FYNNEI. The CDR3 totals 13 residues. The CDR3 DNA reads as TGTGCCAGCATCCGGACAGGGGAAAACATTCAGTACTTC. It translates to CASIRTGENIQYF. Together with reference TRBV2 and TRBJ2-4, the CDR3 gives the full variable domain: EPEVTQTPSHQVTQMGQEVILRCVPISNHLYFYWYRQILGQKVEFLVSFYNNEISEKSEIFDDQFSVERPDGSNFTLKIRSTKLEDSAMYFCASIRTGENIQYFGAGTRLSVL.

The chain links TRBV28 to TRBJ2-1; 8 bases are shared with TRBD1. The CDR3 has 15 amino acids. The germline CDR1 and CDR2 sequences are MDHEN and SYDVKM. J was trimmed by 7 bases and V by 5 bases; bases with no gene match: 10. DNA of the CDR3: TGTGCCAGCAGTCAACAGGGGGGTTTAAGGAATGAGCAGTTCTTC. This sequence encodes CASSQQGGLRNEQFF.

This clone was seen a handful of times. This sequence joins TRBV5-1 and TRBJ1-1; perhaps TRBD1 as D (6 bases). CDR3 length equals 15 residues. Trimming removed 3 bases from V and 1 base from J, with 13 bases in between. Germline values: CDR1 SGHRS, CDR2 YFSETQ. The CDR3 reads CASSSGATGNTEAFF. The CDR3 region has the DNA TGCGCCAGCAGCTCCGGGGCGACAGGGAACACTGAAGCTTTCTTT.

The CDR3 here is CASRRTGATGELFF. In nucleotides, the CDR3 is TGTGCCAGTCGCCGGACAGGCGCCACCGGGGAGCTGTTTTTT. The chain has TRBV19 and TRBJ2-2; TRBD1 agrees at 7 bases. The junction had 7 bases not matched to a gene; V was cut back by 8 bases and J by 4 bases. Germline V gives CDR1 LNHDA, CDR2 SQIVND (reference sequence). The CDR3 is 14 amino acids.

The genes are TRBV11-2 and TRBJ2-7; 9 bases agree with TRBD1. Germline lookup yields CDR1 SGHAT and CDR2 FQNNGV. This CDR3 region has 14 residues. Unmatched junction bases numbered 9, after V lost 6 bases and J lost 6 bases. The DNA of the CDR3 is TGTGCCAGCAGTTCCGGGACAGGGTCACTCGAGCAGTACTTC. As protein: CASSSGTGSLEQYF.

The chain combines TRBV25-1 with TRBJ1-1, with a tentative D call TRBD1 (5 bases). CDR1 is MGHDK and CDR2 is SYGVNS in the germline V gene. The germline V and J ends were trimmed by 5 bases and 0 bases, with 13 bases remaining between them. The CDR3 runs 15 residues. CDR3 nucleotides: TGTGCCAGCAGTCCCCTCCTGACAGTGAACACTGAAGCTTTCTTT. Protein: CASSPLLTVNTEAFF.

This chain uses TRBV12-5 with TRBJ2-7; TRBD2 matches at 13 bases. V lost 4 bases and J lost 7; bases outside the gene matches: 4. The CDR3 has 14 amino acids. Germline V gives CDR1 LGHNT, CDR2 FRNRAP. In nucleotides, the CDR3 is TGTGCTAGTGGTTCCTCGACTAGCGGGAGGGAGCAGTACTTC. Translating it yields CASGSSTSGREQYF.

The chain uses TRBV28 and TRBJ1-3; 9 nucleotides line up with TRBD1. The CDR3 consists of 15 residues. The V segment lost 6 bases and the J segment 6 bases; nucleotides outside the gene matches: 9. Germline V gene lookup returns CDR1 MDHEN and CDR2 SYDVKM. As DNA, the CDR3 is TGTGCCAGCAGCATCCGGGACAGGGATGCAAACACCATATATTTT. Translating gives CASSIRDRDANTIYF.

The chain couples TRBV25-1 to TRBJ1-2; no definite D call. Germline values: CDR1 MGHDK, CDR2 SYGVNS. The length of the CDR3 is 13 residues. V dropped 5 bases and J dropped 6 bases, with 13 bases sitting between them. The CDR3 coding sequence is TGTGCCAGCAGTTCGAGGGAAAGGGATGGCTACACCTTC. This codes for CASSSRERDGYTF.

J is TRBJ2-1 and V is TRBV5-4; 8 positions agree with TRBD2. Germline CDR1 reads SGHNT; CDR2 reads YYREEE (reference sequence). The CDR3 covers 15 residues. Losses at the gene ends were 0 bases for V and 7 bases for J; bases not matched to a gene: 6. Here the CDR3 DNA reads TGTGCCAGCAGCTTGGCGGGAGGGGGTAATAATGAGCAGTTCTTC. Amino acid sequence: CASSLAGGGNNEQFF.

The chain is built from TRBV29-1 and TRBJ2-7; TRBD2 matches at 7 bases. This CDR3 is 12 amino acids long. From germline, CDR1 is SQVTM and CDR2 ANQGSEA. Trimming took 7 bases from V and 6 from J; bases not matched to a gene: 9. CDR3 DNA sequence: TGCAGCGGGGGAGGGGAACTAAGCGAGCAGTACTTC. As protein: CSGGGELSEQYF.